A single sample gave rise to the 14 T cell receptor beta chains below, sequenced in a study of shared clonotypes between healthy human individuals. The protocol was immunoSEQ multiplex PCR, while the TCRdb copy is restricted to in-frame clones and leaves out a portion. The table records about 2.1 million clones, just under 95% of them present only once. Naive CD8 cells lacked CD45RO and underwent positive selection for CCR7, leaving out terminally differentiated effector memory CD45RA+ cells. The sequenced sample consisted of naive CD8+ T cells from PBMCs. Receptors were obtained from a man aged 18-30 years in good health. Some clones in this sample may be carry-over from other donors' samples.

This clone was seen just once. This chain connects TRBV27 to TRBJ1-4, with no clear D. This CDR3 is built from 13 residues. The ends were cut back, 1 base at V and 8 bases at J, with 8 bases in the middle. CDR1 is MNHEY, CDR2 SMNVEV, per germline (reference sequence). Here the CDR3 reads CASSLYPGEKLFF. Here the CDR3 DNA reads TGTGCCAGCAGTTTATATCCGGGGGAAAAACTGTTTTTT.

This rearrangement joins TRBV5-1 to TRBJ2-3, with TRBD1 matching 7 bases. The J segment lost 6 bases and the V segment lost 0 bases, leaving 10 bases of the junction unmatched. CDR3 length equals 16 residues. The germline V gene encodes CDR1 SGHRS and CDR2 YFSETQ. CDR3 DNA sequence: TGCGCCAGCAGCTTGGAGAGGCAGGGGGTTGGTGATACGCAGTATTTT. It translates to CASSLERQGVGDTQYF. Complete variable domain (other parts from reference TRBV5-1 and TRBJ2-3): KAGVTQTPRYLIKTRGQQVTLSCSPISGHRSVSWYQQTPGQGLQFLFEYFSETQRNKGNFPGRFSGRQFSNSRSEMNVSTLELGDSALYLCASSLERQGVGDTQYFGPGTRLTVL.

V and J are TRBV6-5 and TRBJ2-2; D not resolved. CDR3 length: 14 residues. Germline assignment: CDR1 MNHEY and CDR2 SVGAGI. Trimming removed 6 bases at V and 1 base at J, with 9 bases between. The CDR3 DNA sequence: TGTGCCAGCAGAAAAACGGGGAACACCGGGGAGCTGTTTTTT. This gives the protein CASRKTGNTGELFF.

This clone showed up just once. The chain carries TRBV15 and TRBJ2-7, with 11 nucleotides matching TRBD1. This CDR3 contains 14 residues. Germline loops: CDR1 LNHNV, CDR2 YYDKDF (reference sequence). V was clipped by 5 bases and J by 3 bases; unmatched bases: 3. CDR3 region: CATSPGTGGYEQYF. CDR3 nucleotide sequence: TGTGCCACCAGCCCCGGGACAGGGGGCTACGAGCAGTACTTC.

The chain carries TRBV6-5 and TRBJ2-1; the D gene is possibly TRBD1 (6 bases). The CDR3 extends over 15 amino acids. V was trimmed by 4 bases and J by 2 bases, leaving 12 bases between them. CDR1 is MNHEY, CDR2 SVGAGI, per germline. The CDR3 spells CASSWAGDTYNEQFF. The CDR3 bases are TGTGCCAGCAGTTGGGCAGGGGACACCTACAATGAGCAGTTCTTC.

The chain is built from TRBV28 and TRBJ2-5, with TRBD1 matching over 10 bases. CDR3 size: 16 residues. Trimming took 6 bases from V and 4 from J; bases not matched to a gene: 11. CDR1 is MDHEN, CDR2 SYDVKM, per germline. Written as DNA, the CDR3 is TGTGCCAGCAGATCGCAAGGGACAGGGGTTAGAGAGACCCAGTACTTC. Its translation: CASRSQGTGVRETQYF.

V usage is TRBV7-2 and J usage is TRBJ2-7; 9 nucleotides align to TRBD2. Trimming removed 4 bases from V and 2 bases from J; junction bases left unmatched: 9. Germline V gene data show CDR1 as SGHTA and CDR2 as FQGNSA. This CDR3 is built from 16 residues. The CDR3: CASSYPFSGSPYEQYF. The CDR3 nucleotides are TGTGCCAGCAGCTACCCCTTTAGCGGGAGCCCCTACGAGCAGTACTTC.

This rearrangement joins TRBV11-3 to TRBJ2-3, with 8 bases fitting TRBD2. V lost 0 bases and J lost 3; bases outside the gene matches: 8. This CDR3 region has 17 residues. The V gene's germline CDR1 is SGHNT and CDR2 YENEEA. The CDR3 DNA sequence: TGTGCCAGCAGCTTAGATCCGGCGGGAGGTGGGACAGATACGCAGTATTTT. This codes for CASSLDPAGGGTDTQYF.

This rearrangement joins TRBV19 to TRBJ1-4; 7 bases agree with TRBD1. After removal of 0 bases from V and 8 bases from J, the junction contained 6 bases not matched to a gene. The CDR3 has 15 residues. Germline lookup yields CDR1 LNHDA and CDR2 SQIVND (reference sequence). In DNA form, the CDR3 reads TGTGCCAGTAGTATAGACGACAGGGATGGAGAAAAACTGTTTTTT. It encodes CASSIDDRDGEKLFF.

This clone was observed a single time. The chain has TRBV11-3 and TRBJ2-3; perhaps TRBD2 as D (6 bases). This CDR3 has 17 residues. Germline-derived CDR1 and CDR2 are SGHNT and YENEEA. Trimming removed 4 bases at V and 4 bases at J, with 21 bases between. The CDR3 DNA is TGTGCCAGCAGCTCCCCCGGTGGAGGGATCGAGTCAGATACGCAGTATTTT. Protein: CASSSPGGGIESDTQYF.

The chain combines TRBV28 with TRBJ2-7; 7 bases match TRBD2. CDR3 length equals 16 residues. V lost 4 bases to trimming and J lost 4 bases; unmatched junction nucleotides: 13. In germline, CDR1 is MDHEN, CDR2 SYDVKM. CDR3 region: CASSSAREGRYYEQYF. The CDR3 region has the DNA TGTGCCAGCAGTTCTGCTAGGGAGGGGAGATATTACGAGCAGTACTTC.

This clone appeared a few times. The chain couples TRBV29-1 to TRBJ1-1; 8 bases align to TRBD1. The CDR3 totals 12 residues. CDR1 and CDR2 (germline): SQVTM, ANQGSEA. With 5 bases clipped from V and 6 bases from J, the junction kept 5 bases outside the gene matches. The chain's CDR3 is CSVSGQGSEAFF. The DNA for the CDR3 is TGCAGCGTTTCTGGACAGGGCTCTGAAGCTTTCTTT. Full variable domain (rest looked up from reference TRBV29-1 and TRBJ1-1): SAVISQKPSRDICQRGTSLTIQCQVDSQVTMMFWYRQQPGQSLTLIATANQGSEATYESGFVIDKFPISRPNLTFSTLTVSNMSPEDSSIYLCSVSGQGSEAFFGQGTRLTVV.

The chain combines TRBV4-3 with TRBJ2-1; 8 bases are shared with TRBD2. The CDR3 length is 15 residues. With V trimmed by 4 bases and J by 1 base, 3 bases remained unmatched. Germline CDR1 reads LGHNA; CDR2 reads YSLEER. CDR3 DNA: TGCGCCAGCAGCCCACGACTAGCGTCCTACAATGAGCAGTTCTTC. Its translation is CASSPRLASYNEQFF.

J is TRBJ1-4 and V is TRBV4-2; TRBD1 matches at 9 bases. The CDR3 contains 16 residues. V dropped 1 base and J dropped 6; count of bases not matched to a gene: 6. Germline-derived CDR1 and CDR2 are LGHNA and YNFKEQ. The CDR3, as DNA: TGTGCCAGCAGCCAAGGGGGGGGACAGGGTCATGAAAAACTGTTTTTT. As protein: CASSQGGGQGHEKLFF.